This TCR beta chain was sequenced in a study of shared clonotypes between healthy human individuals. Overall study context: Ranging from 18 to 49 in age, donors were a couple of women and a few men. Three plates each covered CD4 naive and memory; CD8 naive two, CD8 memory one.

Splitting of CD4+ cells produced CD45RA+ naive and CD45RA-negative memory subsets. Note on this clone: The same CDR3 also results from other DNA sequences found in this sample.

Only in-frame clones appear in the TCRdb table, and some are missing; sequencing was by immunoSEQ multiplex PCR. Among about 1.5 million clones listed, approximately 96% were seen once. This clonotype was obtained from a man in his thirties or forties in good health. The sequencing input was naive CD4+ T cells sorted from blood. Subset reported: CD45RA+ positively selected.

The CDR3 nucleotides are TGCGCCAGCAGCTTGGCGGGAGTCGGCACAGATACGCAGTATTTT. Translating gives CASSLAGVGTDTQYF. V and J are TRBV5-1 and TRBJ2-3, with D possibly TRBD2 on 6 matching bases. Trimming cost V 0 bases and J 1 base, with 9 bases left between them. The CDR3 length is 15 residues. Germline V gene sequence: CDR1 SGHRS, CDR2 YFSETQ.